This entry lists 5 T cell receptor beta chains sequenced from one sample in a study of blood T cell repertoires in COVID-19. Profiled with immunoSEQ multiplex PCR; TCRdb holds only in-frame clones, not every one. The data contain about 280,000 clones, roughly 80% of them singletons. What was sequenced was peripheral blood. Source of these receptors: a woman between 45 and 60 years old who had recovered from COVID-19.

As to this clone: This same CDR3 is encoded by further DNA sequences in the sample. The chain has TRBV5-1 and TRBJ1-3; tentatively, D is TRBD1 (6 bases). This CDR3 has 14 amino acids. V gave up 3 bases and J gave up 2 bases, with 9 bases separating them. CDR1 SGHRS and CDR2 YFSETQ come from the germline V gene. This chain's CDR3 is CASSSTGPGNTIYF. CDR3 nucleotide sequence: TGCGCCAGCAGCTCAACAGGGCCTGGAAACACCATATATTTT.

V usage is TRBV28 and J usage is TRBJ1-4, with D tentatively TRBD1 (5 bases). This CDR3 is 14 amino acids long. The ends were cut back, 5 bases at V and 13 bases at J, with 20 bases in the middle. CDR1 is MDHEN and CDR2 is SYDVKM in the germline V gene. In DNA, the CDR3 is TGTGCCAGCAGTCCGACAGCTCCTGAAACTCGACTGTTTTTT. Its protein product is CASSPTAPETRLFF.

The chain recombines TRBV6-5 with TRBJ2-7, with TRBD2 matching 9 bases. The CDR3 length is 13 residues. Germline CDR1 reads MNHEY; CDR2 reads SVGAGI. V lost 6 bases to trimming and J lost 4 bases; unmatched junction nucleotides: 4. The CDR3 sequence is CASRASGVYEQYF. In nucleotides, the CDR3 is TGTGCCAGCAGGGCTAGCGGGGTTTACGAGCAGTACTTC.

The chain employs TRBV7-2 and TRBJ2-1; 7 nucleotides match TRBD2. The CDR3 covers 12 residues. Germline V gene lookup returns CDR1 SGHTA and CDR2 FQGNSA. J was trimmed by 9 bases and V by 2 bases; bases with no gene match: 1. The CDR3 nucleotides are TGTGCCAGCAGCTTATTAGCGGGTGAGCAGTTCTTC. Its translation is CASSLLAGEQFF.

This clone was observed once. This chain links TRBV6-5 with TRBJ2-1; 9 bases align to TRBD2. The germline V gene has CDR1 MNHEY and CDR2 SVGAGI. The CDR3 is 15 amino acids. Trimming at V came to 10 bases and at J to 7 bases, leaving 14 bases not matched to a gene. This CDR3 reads CAIDGLREGQNEQFF. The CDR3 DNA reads TGTGCCATCGACGGGCTGCGGGAGGGCCAGAATGAGCAGTTCTTC.